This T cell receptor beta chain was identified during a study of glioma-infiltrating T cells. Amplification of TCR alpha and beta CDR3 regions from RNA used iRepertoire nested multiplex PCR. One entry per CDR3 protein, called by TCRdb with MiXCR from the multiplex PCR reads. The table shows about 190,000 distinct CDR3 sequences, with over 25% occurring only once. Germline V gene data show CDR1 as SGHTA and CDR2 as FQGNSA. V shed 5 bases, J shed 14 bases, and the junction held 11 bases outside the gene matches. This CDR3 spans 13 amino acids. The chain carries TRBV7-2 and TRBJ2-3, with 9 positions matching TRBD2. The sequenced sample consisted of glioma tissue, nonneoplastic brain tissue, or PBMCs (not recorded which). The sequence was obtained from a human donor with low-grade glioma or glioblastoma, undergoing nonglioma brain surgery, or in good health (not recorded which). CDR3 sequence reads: CASSAGGPAPPYF. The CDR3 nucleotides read TGTGCCAGCAGCGCGGGAGGGCCGGCTCCGCCGTATTTT.